These T cell receptor beta chains were read from a single sample in a study of blood T cell repertoires in COVID-19. Measured with immunoSEQ multiplex PCR; TCRdb has only the in-frame clones, and not every one. Found here are roughly 250,000 clones, about 90% of them singletons; the top ten hold 1.9%. Sequencing used PBMCs or T cells enriched from blood (not recorded which). These receptors were obtained from a woman under 30 who had recovered from COVID-19. The conserved cysteine and the conserved F or W are not part of the CDR3 here. The order of the fields is D gene, clone size, V gene, J gene, CDR3 protein. The D gene is left open where the match is weak. Clone size is given for some rows only: seen once, a few or many times, or a class if the clone is expanded.

.	.	TRBV10-3	TRBJ1-6	AIRQGVSPLH
TRBD1	.	TRBV4-1	TRBJ1-2	ASSLGTGRARYGYT
TRBD1	few	TRBV5-3	TRBJ1-4	ARSLAGQAVATNEKLF
.	.	TRBV19	TRBJ1-2	ASSMGFPRDGYT
.	once	TRBV7-9	TRBJ1-1	ASSFGGWNTEAF
.	.	TRBV11-3	TRBJ2-1	ASSLGDWARPPEQF
.	.	TRBV28	TRBJ1-4	ASSSYREKLF
TRBD1	.	TRBV19	TRBJ1-1	ATKGNPGTGAEAF
TRBD1	.	TRBV2	TRBJ1-5	ASSQDREFDQPQH
TRBD1	.	TRBV19	TRBJ2-1	ASRRTGYNEQF
TRBD1	.	TRBV4-1	TRBJ1-6	ASARTGRPNTLH
.	.	TRBV9	TRBJ2-1	ASSVDGSTYNEQF
TRBD2	.	TRBV28	TRBJ2-3	ASTHSGRNTDTQY
TRBD1	.	TRBV27	TRBJ2-2	ASSFLGQGAITGELF
.	.	TRBV28	TRBJ1-2	ASSFKRVYGYT
.	.	TRBV9	TRBJ2-7	ASSVASRPQEQY
.	.	TRBV12-3/TRBV12-4	TRBJ2-1	ASSSSGEQF
.	.	TRBV10-3	TRBJ1-1	AISPTGDTEAF
TRBD1	.	TRBV6-1	TRBJ1-3	ASSEDPRPGTGRRNTIY
.	.	TRBV27	TRBJ2-1	ASRRQGSYNEQF
.	once	TRBV5-8	TRBJ1-6	ASSFRVKDSPLH
TRBD1	.	TRBV2	TRBJ1-5	ASSEKGQVYSNQPQH
.	.	TRBV3-1/TRBV3-2	TRBJ2-3	ASSQATDTQY
TRBD2	.	TRBV28	TRBJ2-2	ASSLSAGGAGELF
TRBD1	.	TRBV18	TRBJ2-7	ANSPGQGWKTQY
TRBD2	.	TRBV9	TRBJ2-7	ASSVEASGSYEQY
TRBD1	.	TRBV7-3	TRBJ2-7	ASSLRAGTGVYEQY
TRBD1	.	TRBV10-3	TRBJ1-1	AISESDRETEAF
TRBD1	once	TRBV6-5	TRBJ1-3	ASTGGFSGNTIY
.	.	TRBV24-1	TRBJ2-5	ATQGTNANQETQY
.	.	TRBV12-3/TRBV12-4	TRBJ2-5	ASKRGSQETQY
.	.	TRBV28	TRBJ1-4	ASRPSGGTNEKLF
TRBD1	.	TRBV5-1	TRBJ1-2	ASSATGGIEYGYT
TRBD2	.	TRBV5-4	TRBJ2-2	ASSLGSGTSVTGELF
TRBD2	once	TRBV6-6	TRBJ2-7	ASSRSGLAGGKSYEQY
TRBD2	.	TRBV18	TRBJ2-3	ASSRRIAGGPADTQY
.	.	TRBV7-3	TRBJ2-1	ASSIGGNEQF
TRBD1	.	TRBV27	TRBJ1-5	ASGTGGVGNQPQH
TRBD2	.	TRBV5-1	TRBJ2-1	ASSLALASDEQF
TRBD1	.	TRBV7-9	TRBJ1-3	ASSSNDRGSGNTIY
TRBD1	.	TRBV10-3	TRBJ1-2	AIRKTGADYGYT
.	.	TRBV10-1	TRBJ1-1	ASSGGLRNTEAF
TRBD1	.	TRBV18	TRBJ2-5	ASSVRQGQQETQY
.	.	TRBV9	TRBJ1-1	ASSVEIVEKGITEAF
TRBD1	.	TRBV5-1	TRBJ2-2	ASSWTGTGGTGELF
TRBD1	once	TRBV6-5	TRBJ1-5	ASSTDRVYQPQH
TRBD1	few	TRBV4-1	TRBJ1-4	ASSPTGVSEKLF
.	.	TRBV9	TRBJ2-1	ASSLQAQSSYNEQF
.	once	TRBV19	TRBJ1-6	ASSIRGPGDSPLH
.	.	TRBV7-2	TRBJ2-3	ASSSRTHLRESTDTQY